This TCR beta chain was identified in a study of OX40 agonist ivuxolimab in advanced cancers. Turning to the overall study: The costimulatory receptor OX40 (CD134) was targeted by ivuxolimab, a fully human IgG2 agonistic monoclonal antibody. Intravenous ivuxolimab was administered to patients every 2 weeks at six dose levels: 0.01, 0.1, 0.3, 1.5, 3 and 10 mg/kg. Among the roughly 54 dose-escalation patients, about 20 had hepatocellular carcinoma, approximately 15 melanoma, 9 renal cell carcinoma and 9 head and neck cancer. The dose-escalation cohort was about 86% male with a mean age of around 64 years, ranging from roughly 23 to 79. Prior anti-PD-1, anti-PD-L1 or anti-CTLA-4 therapy was permitted, and about two fifths of dose-escalation patients had received checkpoint inhibitors. Partial responses were achieved by three dose-escalation patients, of whom one had hepatocellular carcinoma and two had cutaneous melanoma. The point of sequencing TCRbeta in the periphery was to test whether ivuxolimab changed TCR sequence diversity and drove clonal T-cell expansion. The monotherapy dose-escalation portion (N ≈ 56 patients) of the phase I ivuxolimab trial is reported in the paper. Broad study findings and their caveats: At doses of 0.1 to 3.0 mg/kg, clonal expansion of both CD4+ and CD8+ T cells in blood was seen between baseline and week 6. Antigen specificity was not determined for the clonally expanded peripheral T cells. Low levels of normalized T-cell clonal expansion were also seen in some patients who did not respond. In the 0.1-3.0 mg/kg groups, partial responders were among the patients with the lowest normalized peripheral clonal expansion, particularly in CD8+ T cells. After ivuxolimab, expanded clones were on average more numerous among CD8+ T cells than among CD4+ T cells.

The trial excluded patients who had a history of autoimmune disease or who were on systemic immunosuppression. Peripheral blood for TCR sequencing was collected from all dose cohorts at baseline, on cycle 4 day 1, and on cycle 7 day 1. The samples were taken from a phase I, first-in-human, multicenter, open-label dose-escalation trial of ivuxolimab. The trial enrolled adults with locally advanced or metastatic head and neck squamous cell, hepatocellular, melanoma or renal cell carcinoma. Before TCR sequencing, CD4+ T cells and CD8+ T cells from peripheral blood were sorted into separate populations. The CDR3 goes from the cysteine to the phenylalanine over 18 residues. The sequence is cut down to CDR3 DNA, 54 bases in frame from base 1. CDR1 and CDR2 (LNHDA, SQIVND) derive from the germline V gene (reference sequence). The V and J ends are trimmed by 5 bases and 0 bases, leaving 20 bases between them.

This clone was picked up one time. Its cognate antigen has yet to be identified. No much larger clonotype is one base removed from it; base qualities were not supplied. To sequence the TCRbeta CDR3 region, genomic DNA was isolated from the sorted cells. TCRbeta CDR3 regions were sequenced using the immunoSEQ Assay. Entries here come from immuneACCESS through TCRdb and include only in-frame sequences with V and J called. Some clones fail to appear in such tables; in the studies checked, an unresolved V gene covers under half of the shortfall, and the cause of the remainder is unknown. This sample gives 90,000 to 95,000 clones in total; roughly 86% of them show up just once. Around 4% of the sample is in the top ten clones.

Here the chain combines TRBV19 and TRBJ2-1; 5 matching bases give a weak D call of TRBD2. The sequence was collected from an adult with an advanced solid tumor such as melanoma, head and neck, liver or kidney cancer. The source was CD4+ or CD8+ T cells sorted from blood, collected in a trial of the OX40 agonist ivuxolimab. Read as DNA, the sequence is TGTGCCAGTAGTTCTCGGCGGGCGGGCCAGAGCTCCTACAATGAGCAGTTCTTC. Translated, this gives CASSSRRAGQSSYNEQFF. Joined to the reference TRBV19 and TRBJ2-1 proteins, this CDR3 gives the full variable domain: DGGITQSPKYLFRKEGQNVTLSCEQNLNHDAMYWYRQDPGQGLRLIYYSQIVNDFQKGDIAEGYSVSREKKESFPLTVTSAQKNPTAFYLCASSSRRAGQSSYNEQFFGPGTRLTVL.